This T cell receptor beta chain was recovered during a study of cytomegalovirus exposure and HLA in healthy donors. Study-level background: HLA-typed donors were the source of around 77 million unique TCRs held in an early data release. General study points: Later analysis associated a missense DCLRE1C variant with TCR beta V- and J-gene trimming. In a later analysis, specific HLA alleles were associated with more than 15,000 TCR beta sequences at a 0.05 false discovery rate. The analysis excluded some indistinguishable V segments, including TRBV6-2 and TRBV6-3.

PCR primers comprised 60 Vbeta and 13 Jbeta primers. Assay used: immunoSEQ multiplex PCR; TCRdb lists only in-frame clones, some missing. The table includes roughly 120,000 clones, about 80% detected once. Concerning this clone: Antigen unknown.

This CDR3 has 13 residues. Germline V gene sequence: CDR1 MGHRA, CDR2 YSYEKL. Trimming stripped 4 bases from V and 7 bases from J, with 11 bases between. This chain joins TRBV4-1 and TRBJ2-1; D is ambiguous. The sample comprised PBMCs. This TCR was sampled from a woman in her forties or fifties in good health and CMV-seropositive. The CDR3 nucleotides are TGCGCCAGCAGCCCCCGGGTGAGTAATGAGCAGTTCTTC. It specifies CASSPRVSNEQFF.